This record concerns one TCR beta chain sequence. In this sample, this clonotype turned up a few times. What antigen it recognizes has not been identified. Within one base of it there is no much larger clone, and no base qualities were kept. This entry is derived from a study of T cells after yellow fever vaccination (dated by TCRdb to between 2017 and 2020). About the full investigation: The SMART-Seq v4 Ultra Low Input RNA kit was used to prepare libraries from fractions with low cell numbers. Bulk TCR alpha and beta repertoires were sequenced longitudinally to track T-cell clones before and after primary and booster YFV17D yellow fever vaccination. Two healthy male donors made up the cohort, one aged 18 to 29 years and the other aged 30 to 40 years. Bulk PBMC replicates and cell subsets were isolated from blood drawn at multiple timepoints before and after both primary and secondary immunization.

TCR cDNA was made using 5'RACE template switching, a step that added a universal primer site and unique molecular identifiers. cDNA synthesis was primed from both the TCR alpha and TCR beta constant segments. Libraries were amplified in two PCR steps, with sample barcodes and sequencing adapters added in the second step. Sequencing of libraries was performed on Illumina HiSeq 2500 (2x100 bp) or NovaSeq (2x150 bp). Concerning the study's data processing: Reads were demultiplexed and collapsed into UMI consensus sequences with MIGEC, and V(D)J alignment was performed with MiXCR. Using edgeR on replicate PBMC samples, clonotypes were called vaccine-responding if FDR was below 0.01 and the log2 fold change was above 5 up to day 15. Bulk clonotypes were assigned CD4 or CD8 identity according to which sequenced CD4 or CD8 repertoire held them at higher abundance. TCRdb redid the processing of the public reads, applying fastp at Q25 and MiXCR, and retained in-frame beta chains. Rows matching on CDR3 protein sequence are summarized as one entry with the most common DNA and genes. The V and J calls were not made by the authors but by TCRdb's processing. The sample has hundreds of thousands of distinct CDR3 sequences on record, approximately 13% of them singletons. The ten largest clones take up just under 15% of the sample.

The germline V gene encodes CDR1 SGHTA and CDR2 FQGNSA. The CDR3 runs 14 residues from the cysteine to the phenylalanine. The DNA shown is the 42-base CDR3, in frame from base 1. Trimming takes 5 bases from V and 4 bases from J, and the germline ends sit 15 bases apart. General findings and caveats noted by the study authors: After the booster, most of the clones that had expanded following primary vaccination were detected again (96% of CD4 and roughly nine tenths of CD8), which suggests that memory was broadly maintained. FACS-sorted repertoires could contain abundant contaminating clonotypes from the bulk population, so computational filtering was required. A small fraction of clonotypes appeared in both the CD4 and CD8 compartments, likely as a result of convergent recombination. Only a couple of donors were included in the study, so the extent to which the findings can be generalized is limited. Compared with the primary T-cell response, the secondary T-cell response was faster but weaker, reaching its peak on day 5 rather than on day 15.

Per the publication, the treatment or condition label means: live attenuated yellow fever vaccine strain. At each blood-draw timepoint, two biological replicates of bulk PBMCs were collected. A standard Ficoll-Paque protocol was used to isolate PBMCs from peripheral blood. TriZol was used to extract RNA from bulk PBMCs, from CD4 and CD8 fractions, and from dextramer-positive and dextramer-negative fractions. The clonotype was recovered from a man aged 25 to 40 who received the YFV17D yellow fever vaccine. Specimen: PBMCs, collected on the day of the yellow fever booster vaccination. Recombination connected TRBV7-2 to TRBJ2-7; the D gene remains uncertain. This receptor has the CDR3 CASSLSALPYEQYF. Here is the DNA: TGTGCCAGCAGCCTATCAGCCCTGCCGTACGAGCAGTACTTC. The full variable domain, completed from the reference TRBV7-2 and TRBJ2-7 proteins outside the CDR3, reads GAGVSQSPSNKVTEKGKDVELRCDPISGHTALYWYRQSLGQGLEFLIYFQGNSAPDKSGLPSDRFSAERTGGSVSTLTIQRTQQEDSAVYLCASSLSALPYEQYFGPGTRLTVT.